A single sample is the source of the 15 T cell receptor beta chains below, sequenced in a study of cytomegalovirus exposure and HLA in healthy donors. Clones were sequenced by immunoSEQ multiplex PCR, and TCRdb holds only the in-frame ones, with some missing. The data show about 65,000 clones, roughly nine tenths seen once. The sample comprised PBMCs. These receptors were taken from a woman under 30 in good health and CMV-seronegative.

The J gene is TRBJ2-7, the V gene TRBV7-3; TRBD2 matches at 11 bases. Per the germline V gene, CDR1 is SGHTA and CDR2 is FQGTGA. Losses at the gene ends were 6 bases for V and 2 bases for J; bases not matched to a gene: 3. The CDR3 is 14 amino acids. Here the CDR3 DNA reads TGTGCCAGCAGTCTAGCGGGGGGCGCCTACGAGCAGTACTTC. It codes for CASSLAGGAYEQYF.

The genes are TRBV13 and TRBJ2-1; possibly TRBD1 for D (5 bases). V lost 5 bases to trimming and J lost 8 bases, with 25 bases between them. The CDR3 has 17 amino acids. Germline CDR1 is PRHDT and CDR2 is FYEKMQ (reference sequence). CDR3 loop: CASSPNQGRGMWDEQFF. The CDR3 region has the DNA TGTGCCAGCAGCCCTAATCAGGGAAGAGGCATGTGGGATGAGCAGTTCTTC.

The chain joins TRBV19 to TRBJ2-1; 8 positions agree with TRBD2. This CDR3 contains 14 residues. V was pared by 9 bases and J by 1 base, with 5 bases of the junction left unmatched. Germline V CDR1 and CDR2: LNHDA, SQIVND (reference sequence). The CDR3 DNA follows: TGTGCCAGCAGACTAGCGTTGTCCTACAATGAGCAGTTCTTC. This encodes CASRLALSYNEQFF.

The chain links TRBV2 to TRBJ1-5; possibly TRBD1 for D (5 bases). V lost 1 base and J lost 5, with 9 bases in between. In germline, CDR1 is SNHLY, CDR2 FYNNEI. The CDR3 loop spans 14 amino acids. This CDR3 is CASSEVQGYQPQHF. The CDR3 DNA is TGTGCCAGCAGTGAAGTGCAGGGTTATCAGCCCCAGCATTTT.

V gene TRBV27 combines with J gene TRBJ1-1; perhaps TRBD1 as D (5 bases). The CDR3 runs 16 residues. Trimming removed 0 bases from V and 5 bases from J, with 16 bases in between. In germline, CDR1 is MNHEY, CDR2 SMNVEV (reference sequence). CDR3: CASSLSGGTVWTEAFF. DNA of the CDR3: TGTGCCAGCAGTTTATCGGGCGGGACGGTTTGGACTGAAGCTTTCTTT.

The rearrangement joins TRBV28 to TRBJ2-3; 9 bases line up with TRBD2. Germline V CDR1 and CDR2: MDHEN, SYDVKM. The trim removed 3 bases at V and 4 bases at J, leaving 14 bases unmatched. The CDR3 contains 18 residues. The CDR3: CASSFFVTSGSFSDTQYF. CDR3 nucleotides: TGTGCCAGCAGTTTTTTCGTCACTAGCGGGTCTTTCTCAGATACGCAGTATTTT. The complete variable domain, with remaining parts taken from reference TRBV28 and TRBJ2-3, reads DVKVTQSSRYLVKRTGEKVFLECVQDMDHENMFWYRQDPGLGLRLIYFSYDVKMKEKGDIPEGYSVSREKKERFSLILESASTNQTSMYLCASSFFVTSGSFSDTQYFGPGTRLTVL.

This rearrangement joins TRBV28 to TRBJ2-3; D gene unclear. Germline CDR1 and CDR2: MDHEN and SYDVKM. This CDR3 has 14 residues. The V gene lost 7 bases and the J gene lost 2 bases, with 13 bases spanning the gap. The CDR3 nucleotides read TGTGCCAGCACCCCACGCTACTACACAGATACGCAGTATTTT. Translation gives CASTPRYYTDTQYF.

The CDR3 bases are TGTGCCAGCAGTACCCAGGGGGCGCTGGGCAATCAGCCCCAGCATTTT. This encodes CASSTQGALGNQPQHF. V gene TRBV6-6 combines with J gene TRBJ1-5; the match to TRBD1 covers 8 bases. Trimming removed 5 bases from V and 2 bases from J; junction bases left unmatched: 8. The CDR3 length is 16 residues. Looked up from germline, CDR1 is MNHNY and CDR2 is SVGAGI (reference sequence).

V is TRBV6-5 and J is TRBJ1-2; the match to TRBD1 covers 8 bases. The germline CDR1 and CDR2 sequences are MNHEY and SVGAGI. The CDR3 length is 14 residues. The trim removed 0 bases at V and 5 bases at J, leaving 2 bases unmatched. CDR3 sequence (DNA): TGTGCCAGCAGTTACTCGCAGGGGGCGTATGGCTACACCTTC. Translated, it gives CASSYSQGAYGYTF.

This rearrangement joins TRBV19 to TRBJ1-2, with D unresolved. CDR1 is LNHDA and CDR2 is SQIVND in the germline V gene (reference sequence). Trimming stripped 3 bases from V and 0 bases from J, with 8 bases between. The CDR3 length is 14 residues. CDR3 amino acids: CASSIDRSNYGYTF. The CDR3, as DNA: TGTGCCAGTAGTATTGATAGATCTAACTATGGCTACACCTTC.

The CDR3, as DNA: TGTGCCAGCTCACCAGGGACTAGCATTGGAGAGACCCAGTACTTC. This translates into CASSPGTSIGETQYF. The chain recombines TRBV18 with TRBJ2-5; 9 bases agree with TRBD2. Per germline, CDR1 KGHSH and CDR2 LQKENI. The CDR3 extends over 15 amino acids. J lost 4 bases, V lost 2 bases, and 5 bases had no gene match.

This chain connects TRBV27 to TRBJ1-1; possibly TRBD1 for D (5 bases). Trimming pared 2 bases from V and 0 bases from J, leaving 10 bases between. This CDR3 is 15 amino acids long. Germline CDR1 and CDR2: MNHEY and SMNVEV (reference sequence). The CDR3 nucleotides read TGTGCCAGCAGTTTAGCTACAGGTATGAACACTGAAGCTTTCTTT. As protein: CASSLATGMNTEAFF.

V usage is TRBV9 and J usage is TRBJ1-3, with D maybe TRBD1 (5 bases). The CDR3 covers 16 residues. The V gene's germline CDR1 is SGDLS and CDR2 YYNGEE. V gave up 4 bases and J gave up 0 bases, with 14 bases separating them. The CDR3, as DNA: TGTGCCAGCAGCCCTAGACAGTCGAGCTCTGGAAACACCATATATTTT. Amino acid sequence: CASSPRQSSSGNTIYF.

The chain recombines TRBV11-3 with TRBJ2-1; 9 bases fit TRBD1. Trimming at V came to 6 bases and at J to 8 bases, leaving 8 bases not matched to a gene. Germline CDR1 reads SGHNT; CDR2 reads YENEEA. The CDR3 runs to 14 residues. The CDR3 here is CASRSGTGIDEQFF. The CDR3 bases are TGTGCCAGCAGATCCGGGACAGGGATCGATGAGCAGTTCTTC.

The V call is TRBV11-3, the J call TRBJ1-1, with 9 bases fitting TRBD1. Unmatched junction bases numbered 8, after V lost 7 bases and J lost 2 bases. The V gene's germline CDR1 is SGHNT and CDR2 YENEEA. The CDR3 is made up of 15 amino acids. The CDR3 DNA reads as TGTGCCAGCACCGATCCGGGACAGGGTAACACTGAAGCTTTCTTT. This translates into CASTDPGQGNTEAFF.